The next 2 T cell receptor beta chains were all read from a single sample in a study of T cell responses to AZD1222 COVID-19 vaccine. Data came from immunoSEQ multiplex PCR; TCRdb stores just in-frame clones and leaves some out. The profile shows around 120,000 clones, 92% of them singletons. The specimen comprised peripheral blood, sampled on day 0 of AZD1222 vaccination. The receptors were sampled from an adult in good health.

The rearrangement uses TRBV7-9 and TRBJ2-2; TRBD2 matches at 15 bases. The CDR3 has 18 amino acids. Germline values: CDR1 SEHNR, CDR2 FQNEAQ (reference sequence). The J segment lost 5 bases and the V segment lost 4 bases, leaving 8 bases of the junction unmatched. CDR3 sequence: CASSSYPGTSGGTGELFF. The CDR3 DNA sequence: TGTGCCAGCAGCTCATACCCTGGGACTAGCGGGGGGACCGGGGAGCTGTTTTTT.

The chain couples TRBV10-1 to TRBJ2-1; 7 positions match TRBD1. J lost 7 bases, V lost 0 bases, and 6 bases had no gene match. Germline CDR1 and CDR2: WNHNN and SYGVQD (reference sequence). This CDR3 spans 15 amino acids. Here the CDR3 DNA reads TGCGCCAGCAGTGAGTCCCTTGGACAGGTAAATGAGCAGTTCTTC. This sequence encodes CASSESLGQVNEQFF.